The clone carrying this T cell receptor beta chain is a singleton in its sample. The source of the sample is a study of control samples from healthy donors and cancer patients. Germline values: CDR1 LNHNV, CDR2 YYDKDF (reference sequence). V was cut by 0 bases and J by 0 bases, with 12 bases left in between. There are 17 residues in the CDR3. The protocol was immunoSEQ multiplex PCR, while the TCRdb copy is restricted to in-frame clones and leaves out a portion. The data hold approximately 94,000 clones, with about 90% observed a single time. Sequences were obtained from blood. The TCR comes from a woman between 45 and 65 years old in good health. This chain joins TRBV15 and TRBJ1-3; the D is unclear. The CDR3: CATSRDKSGLSGNTIYF. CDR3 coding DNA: TGTGCCACCAGCAGAGATAAGTCGGGCCTCTCTGGAAACACCATATATTTT.